Described below is a single T cell receptor beta chain sequence and its context. Its antigen is undetermined. The CDR3 sequence is 17 residues long. V lost 7 bases, J lost 1 base, and 20 bases lay in between. Per germline, CDR1 GTSNPN and CDR2 SVGIG (reference sequence). The repertoire was sequenced with immunoSEQ multiplex PCR; TCRdb's copy has only in-frame clones and lacks some. The sample yields roughly 130,000 clones, 92% seen once. This sample was included in a study of T cell responses to AZD1222 COVID-19 vaccine. Overall study results and limits: There were vaccine-associated CD4 TCRs across spike, dominant at 160-218 and 743-854.

The clonotype comes from an adult in good health. The chain has TRBV30 and TRBJ2-6; possibly TRBD1 for D (8 bases). Sequences were derived from peripheral blood, sampled on day 0 of AZD1222 vaccination. DNA of the CDR3: TGTGCCTTTCCGGACAGGGAGGGGCCATCTGGGGCCAACGTCCTGACTTTC. Its translation is CAFPDREGPSGANVLTF.